This T cell receptor (beta chain) was captured by sequencing in a study of PD-1 blockade in classical Hodgkin lymphoma. Clones were sequenced by immunoSEQ multiplex PCR, and TCRdb holds only the in-frame ones, with some missing. The table lists fewer than 40,000 clones, about 85% of them singletons, with about 1.2% in the top ten. General study points: Compared with healthy donors, newly diagnosed patients reportedly showed lower baseline TCR diversity.

Time point given: newly diagnosed, previously untreated cHL patient sample. With magnetic negative selection, CD4+ T cells were purified from PBMCs that had been thawed. About this clone: Its antigen is unidentified.

This CDR3 has 11 amino acids. Trimming cost V 6 bases and J 3 bases, with 6 bases left between them. Germline CDR1 reads PRHDT; CDR2 reads FYEKMQ (reference sequence). V is TRBV13 and J is TRBJ2-7; D uncertain. Input material: CD4+ T cells from blood. This receptor was taken from a human donor with classical Hodgkin lymphoma. The chain's CDR3 is CASSFLYEQYV. In nucleotides, the CDR3 is TGTGCCAGCAGTTTCCTCTACGAGCAGTACGTC.